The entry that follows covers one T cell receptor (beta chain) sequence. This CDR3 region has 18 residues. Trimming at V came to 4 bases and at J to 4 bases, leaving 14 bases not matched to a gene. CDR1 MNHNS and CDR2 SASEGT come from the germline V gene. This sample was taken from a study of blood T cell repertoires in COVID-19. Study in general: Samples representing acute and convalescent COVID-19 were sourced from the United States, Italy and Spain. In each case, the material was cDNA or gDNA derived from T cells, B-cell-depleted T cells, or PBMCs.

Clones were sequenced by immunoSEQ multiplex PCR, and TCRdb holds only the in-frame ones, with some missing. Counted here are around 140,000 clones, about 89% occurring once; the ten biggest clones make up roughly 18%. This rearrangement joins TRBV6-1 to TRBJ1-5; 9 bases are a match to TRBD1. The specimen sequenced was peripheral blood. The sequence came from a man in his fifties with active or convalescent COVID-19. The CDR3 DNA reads TGTGCCAGCAGTGTGGCCGGGACAGGGACGAAAGGGAATCAGCCCCAGCATTTT. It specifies CASSVAGTGTKGNQPQHF.